This entry lists 17 T cell receptor beta chains sequenced from one sample in a study of cytomegalovirus exposure and HLA in healthy donors. It was with 60 Vbeta and 13 Jbeta primers that the PCR ran. This table comes from immunoSEQ multiplex PCR, and its TCRdb copy is limited to in-frame clones, with some not included. The repertoire includes over 150,000 clones, 60% to 85% of them detected once, and 2.2% sits in the top ten. Specimen: PBMCs. The receptors were sampled from a man aged 50 to 60 in good health and CMV-seropositive.

This clone turned up a few times. V usage is TRBV27 and J usage is TRBJ1-5; D is possibly TRBD1 (6 bases). The CDR3 consists of 14 residues. V lost 5 bases to trimming and J lost 3 bases, with 11 bases between them. The germline gives CDR1 MNHEY, CDR2 SMNVEV (reference sequence). CDR3 DNA: TGTGCCAGCAGTAAACAGGGAGACAATCAGCCCCAGCATTTT. Amino acid sequence: CASSKQGDNQPQHF.

V usage is TRBV18 and J usage is TRBJ1-2; D not resolved. The CDR3 length is 12 residues. The germline CDR1 and CDR2 sequences are KGHSH and LQKENI. Trimming took 5 bases from V and 7 from J, leaving 11 bases between them. Written as DNA, the CDR3 is TGTGCCAGCTCATCCGGACTCAGTGGCTACACCTTC. As protein: CASSSGLSGYTF. The whole variable domain, filled in from reference TRBV18 and TRBJ1-2, reads NAGVMQNPRHLVRRRGQEARLRCSPMKGHSHVYWYRQLPEEGLKFMVYLQKENIIDESGMPKERFSAEFPKEGPSILRIQQVVRGDSAAYFCASSSGLSGYTFGSGTRLTVV.

A few counts support this clone. The gene calls are TRBV9 and TRBJ1-3; the D is unclear. Trimming cost V 0 bases and J 4 bases, with 11 bases left between them. The CDR3 spans 15 residues. Per the germline V gene, CDR1 is SGDLS and CDR2 is YYNGEE. CDR3 nucleotides: TGTGCCAGCAGCGTAGGTTCGACTGGAGGAAACACCATATATTTT. This encodes CASSVGSTGGNTIYF.

The rearrangement joins TRBV10-2 to TRBJ2-1; 9 bases match TRBD2. CDR3 length: 17 residues. Germline V gene lookup returns CDR1 WSHSY and CDR2 SAAADI. Trimming cost V 0 bases and J 5 bases; bases outside gene matches: 8. Here the CDR3 reads CASSESESGGYHNEQFF. The CDR3 DNA reads as TGCGCCAGCAGTGAGTCGGAAAGCGGGGGGTATCACAATGAGCAGTTCTTC.

The J gene is TRBJ2-2, the V gene TRBV4-2; 10 bases map to TRBD2. Germline lookup yields CDR1 LGHNA and CDR2 YNFKEQ. With 0 bases clipped from V and 3 bases from J, the junction kept 7 bases outside the gene matches. The CDR3 consists of 18 residues. CDR3 sequence reads: CASSQEYSSGGYTGELFF. Written as DNA, the CDR3 is TGTGCCAGCAGCCAAGAATATAGTAGCGGGGGGTACACCGGGGAGCTGTTTTTT.

The chain links TRBV5-4 to TRBJ1-5; 9 bases are a match to TRBD1. This CDR3 has 15 amino acids. The germline CDR1 and CDR2 sequences are SGHNT and YYREEE (reference sequence). With 4 bases clipped from V and 4 bases from J, the junction kept 6 bases outside the gene matches. The CDR3: CASSPGQGRNQPQHF. The DNA of the CDR3 is TGTGCCAGCAGCCCGGGACAGGGAAGGAATCAGCCCCAGCATTTT.

The chain combines TRBV29-1 with TRBJ2-2, with TRBD1 as a possible D gene (6 bases). V lost 7 bases and J 3 bases, leaving 6 bases between the germline ends. The CDR3 totals 11 residues. Germline-derived CDR1 and CDR2 are SQVTM and ANQGSEA. In DNA form, the CDR3 reads TGCAGCGGACAGGACACCGGGGAGCTGTTTTTT. Translating gives CSGQDTGELFF.

For this clone: Other DNA sequences in this sample translate to the same CDR3. The rearrangement joins TRBV13 to TRBJ2-2; 13 bases match TRBD2. Germline V gives CDR1 PRHDT, CDR2 FYEKMQ (reference sequence). V shed 5 bases, J shed 5 bases, and the junction held 5 bases outside the gene matches. CDR3 length equals 16 residues. Here the CDR3 reads CASSPLAGGPTGELFF. The CDR3 DNA reads as TGTGCCAGCAGCCCACTAGCGGGGGGGCCGACCGGGGAGCTGTTTTTT.

In its sample, this clone was seen once. Other DNA sequences from this sample encode an identical CDR3 as well. This CDR3 reads CASSYMTGSYEQYF. CDR3 DNA sequence: TGCGCCAGCAGCTACATGACAGGGAGCTACGAGCAGTACTTC. The chain carries TRBV5-1 and TRBJ2-7; TRBD1 matches 7 bases. CDR3 length: 14 amino acids. The ends lost 3 bases at V and 3 bases at J; junction bases unmatched: 6. Per germline, CDR1 SGHRS and CDR2 YFSETQ.

The genes are TRBV5-5 and TRBJ1-2, with 10 bases identical to TRBD1. V trimming: 2 bases; J trimming: 5 bases; junction bases outside the gene matches: 9. Germline values: CDR1 SGHKS, CDR2 YYEKEE (reference sequence). The CDR3 contains 16 residues. The CDR3 nucleotides are TGTGCCAGCAGCTTCTTCCCCGGGACAGGGGAGTATGGCTACACCTTC. Protein product: CASSFFPGTGEYGYTF.

The chain joins TRBV5-4 to TRBJ2-2, with TRBD2 as a possible D gene (5 bases). The CDR3 loop spans 16 amino acids. The germline gives CDR1 SGHNT, CDR2 YYREEE (reference sequence). With 3 bases removed from V and 3 bases from J, the gap between germline ends came to 15 bases. The CDR3 nucleotides read TGTGCCAGCAGCTCGCGGGCGAGGGATTACACCGGGGAGCTGTTTTTT. Its protein is CASSSRARDYTGELFF. Looking up the rest from reference TRBV5-4 and TRBJ2-2 gives the full variable domain: ETGVTQSPTHLIKTRGQQVTLRCSSQSGHNTVSWYQQALGQGPQFIFQYYREEENGRGNFPPRFSGLQFPNYSSELNVNALELDDSALYLCASSSRARDYTGELFFGEGSRLTVL.

The rearrangement links TRBV10-3 to TRBJ1-4, with a weak D call TRBD1 (6 bases). The germline V gene encodes CDR1 ENHRY and CDR2 SYGVKD. Trimming removed 4 bases at V and 8 bases at J, with 17 bases between. The CDR3 is 15 amino acids. The CDR3 region is CAISGQGIGFEKLFF. In DNA, the CDR3 is TGTGCCATCAGTGGGCAGGGGATAGGGTTCGAAAAACTGTTTTTT.

Here the CDR3 DNA reads TGTGCCAGCAGCCAAGGCAAAGATAGCGGGGGGAGGGAGACCCAGTACTTC. Translation: CASSQGKDSGGRETQYF. The chain uses TRBV4-2 and TRBJ2-5; TRBD2 aligns across 10 bases. This CDR3 has 17 residues. The ends lost 1 base at V and 5 bases at J; junction bases unmatched: 10. Germline CDR1 reads LGHNA; CDR2 reads YNFKEQ.

V usage is TRBV11-1 and J usage is TRBJ2-1, with 10 bases aligning to TRBD2. The CDR3 is 16 amino acids. The V segment lost 1 base and the J segment 5 bases; nucleotides outside the gene matches: 5. Germline assignment: CDR1 SGHAT and CDR2 FQDESV (reference sequence). The DNA of the CDR3 is TGTGCCAGCAGCTTAGAAATAGCGGGGGGCCACAATGAGCAGTTCTTC. It encodes CASSLEIAGGHNEQFF.

Remarks on this clone: A read error may produce the germline difference seen at one junction end. This sample also contains other DNA sequences that code for the same CDR3. The V gene is TRBV5-1, the J gene TRBJ1-4; a possible D gene is TRBD1 (6 bases). Germline-derived CDR1 and CDR2 are SGHRS and YFSETQ. CDR3 length: 14 amino acids. CDR3 DNA sequence: TGCGCCAGCAGCTTCGGGGGGGCTAATGAAAAACTGTTTTTC. The encoded protein is CASSFGGANEKLFF. Using reference TRBV5-1 and TRBJ1-4 for the parts outside the CDR3, the full variable domain is KAGVTQTPRYLIKTRGQQVTLSCSPISGHRSVSWYQQTPGQGLQFLFEYFSETQRNKGNFPGRFSGRQFSNSRSEMNVSTLELGDSALYLCASSFGGANEKLFFGSGTQLSVL.

V is TRBV27 and J is TRBJ1-5; the match to TRBD1 covers 7 bases. J lost 4 bases, V lost 3 bases, and 9 bases had no gene match. The CDR3 extends over 16 amino acids. CDR1 MNHEY and CDR2 SMNVEV come from the germline V gene (reference sequence). CDR3 region: CASSFNGQARNQPQHF. CDR3 DNA: TGTGCCAGCAGTTTCAACGGACAGGCCCGAAATCAGCCCCAGCATTTT.

The V and J genes are TRBV6-5 and TRBJ2-1; D is ambiguous. The CDR3 length is 15 residues. Germline V lookup: CDR1 MNHEY, CDR2 SVGAGI. The V end was cut by 6 bases, the J end by 1 base, with 13 bases between. CDR3 coding DNA: TGTGCCAGCAGATCAGCGCTGTCATCCTACAATGAGCAGTTCTTC. Protein: CASRSALSSYNEQFF.